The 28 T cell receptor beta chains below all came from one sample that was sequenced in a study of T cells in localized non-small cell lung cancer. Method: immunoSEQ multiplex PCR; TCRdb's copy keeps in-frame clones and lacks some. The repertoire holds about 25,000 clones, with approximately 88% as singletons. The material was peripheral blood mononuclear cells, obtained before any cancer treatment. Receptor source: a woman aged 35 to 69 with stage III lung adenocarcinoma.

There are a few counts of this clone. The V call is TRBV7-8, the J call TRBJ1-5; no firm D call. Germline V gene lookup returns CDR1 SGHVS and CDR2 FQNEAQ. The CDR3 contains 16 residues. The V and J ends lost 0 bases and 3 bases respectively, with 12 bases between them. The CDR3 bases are TGTGCCAGCAGCTTAGCAACGGCAGGTTTCAATCAGCCCCAGCATTTT. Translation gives CASSLATAGFNQPQHF.

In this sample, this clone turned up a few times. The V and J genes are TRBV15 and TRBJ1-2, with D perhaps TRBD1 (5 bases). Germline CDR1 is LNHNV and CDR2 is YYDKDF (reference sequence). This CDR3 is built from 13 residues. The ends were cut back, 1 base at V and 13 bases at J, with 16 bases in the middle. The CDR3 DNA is TGTGCCACCAGCAGAGTTCCTTCGGGGCCTGGCACCTTC. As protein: CATSRVPSGPGTF.

CDR3 region: CASSPTTLSRGYTF. The CDR3 DNA is TGTGCCAGCAGCCCCACGACCCTATCCCGTGGCTACACCTTC. J is TRBJ1-2 and V is TRBV7-2; no clear D. Germline V gene sequence: CDR1 SGHTA, CDR2 FQGNSA. Between the trimmed V and J ends, which lost 5 bases and 7 bases, there was a span of 17 bases. This CDR3 is built from 14 residues. Combining the CDR3 with reference TRBV7-2 and TRBJ1-2 gives the whole variable domain GAGVSQSPSNKVTEKGKDVELRCDPISGHTALYWYRQSLGQGLEFLIYFQGNSAPDKSGLPSDRFSAERTGGSVSTLTIQRTQQEDSAVYLCASSPTTLSRGYTFGSGTRLTVV.

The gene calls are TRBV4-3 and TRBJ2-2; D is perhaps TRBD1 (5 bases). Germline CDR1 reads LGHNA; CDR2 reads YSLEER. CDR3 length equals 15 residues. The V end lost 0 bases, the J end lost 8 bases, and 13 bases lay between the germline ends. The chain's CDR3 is CASSQDQGFLGELFF. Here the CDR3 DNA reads TGCGCCAGCAGCCAAGATCAGGGTTTTTTAGGGGAGCTGTTTTTT.

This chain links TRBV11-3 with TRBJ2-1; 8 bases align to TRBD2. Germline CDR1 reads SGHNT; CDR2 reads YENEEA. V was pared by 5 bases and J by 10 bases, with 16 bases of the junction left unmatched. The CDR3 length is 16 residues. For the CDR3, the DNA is TGTGCCAGCAGCCCCAAAGGAGCGGGAGTGAGAGGAGAGCAGTTCTTC. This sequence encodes CASSPKGAGVRGEQFF.

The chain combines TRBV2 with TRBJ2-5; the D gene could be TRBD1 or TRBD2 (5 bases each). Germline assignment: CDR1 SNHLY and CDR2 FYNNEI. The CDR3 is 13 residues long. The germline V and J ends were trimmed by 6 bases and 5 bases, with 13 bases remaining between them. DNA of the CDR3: TGTGCCAGCAGGGGACGGGACGGGGAGACCCAGTACTTC. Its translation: CASRGRDGETQYF.

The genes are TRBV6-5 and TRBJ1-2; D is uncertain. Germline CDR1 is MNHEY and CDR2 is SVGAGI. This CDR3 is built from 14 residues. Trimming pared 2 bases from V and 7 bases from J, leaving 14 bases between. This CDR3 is CASSYDNTGRGYTF. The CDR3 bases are TGTGCCAGCAGTTACGATAACACCGGTCGTGGCTACACCTTC.

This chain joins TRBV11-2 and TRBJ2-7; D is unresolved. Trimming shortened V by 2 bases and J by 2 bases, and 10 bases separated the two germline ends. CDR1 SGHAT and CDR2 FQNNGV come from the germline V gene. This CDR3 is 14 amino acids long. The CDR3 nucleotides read TGTGCCAGCAGCTTATCGTCCGGTACCTACGAGCAGTACTTC. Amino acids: CASSLSSGTYEQYF.

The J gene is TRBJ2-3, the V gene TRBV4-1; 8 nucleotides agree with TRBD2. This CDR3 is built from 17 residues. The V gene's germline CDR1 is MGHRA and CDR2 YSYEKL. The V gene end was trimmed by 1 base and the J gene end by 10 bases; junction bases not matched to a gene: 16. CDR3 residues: CASSQVRGRAGESAQYF. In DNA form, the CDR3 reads TGCGCCAGCAGCCAAGTCCGGGGGAGAGCGGGGGAGTCGGCGCAGTATTTT.

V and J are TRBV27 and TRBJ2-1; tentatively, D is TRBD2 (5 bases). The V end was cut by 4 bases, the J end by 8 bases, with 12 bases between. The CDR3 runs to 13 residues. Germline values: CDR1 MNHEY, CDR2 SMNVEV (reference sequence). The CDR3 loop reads CASSSSGIDEQFF. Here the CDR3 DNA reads TGTGCCAGCAGTTCTTCCGGGATAGATGAGCAGTTCTTC.

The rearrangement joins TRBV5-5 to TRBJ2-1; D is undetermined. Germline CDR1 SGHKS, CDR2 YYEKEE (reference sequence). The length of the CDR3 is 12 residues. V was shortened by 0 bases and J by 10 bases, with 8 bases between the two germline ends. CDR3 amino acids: CASSLVLEEQFF. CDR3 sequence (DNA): TGTGCCAGCAGCTTGGTCTTGGAGGAGCAGTTCTTC.

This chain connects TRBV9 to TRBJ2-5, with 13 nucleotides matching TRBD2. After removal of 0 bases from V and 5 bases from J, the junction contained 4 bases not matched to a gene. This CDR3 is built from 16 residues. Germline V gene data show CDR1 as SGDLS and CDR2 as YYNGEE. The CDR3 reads CASSVGTSGGLETQYF. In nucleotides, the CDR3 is TGTGCCAGCAGCGTAGGGACTAGCGGGGGTTTGGAGACCCAGTACTTC.

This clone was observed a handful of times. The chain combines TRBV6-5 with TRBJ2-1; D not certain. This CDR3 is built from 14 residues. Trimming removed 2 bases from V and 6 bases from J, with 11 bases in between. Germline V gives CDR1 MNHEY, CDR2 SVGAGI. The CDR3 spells CASSYGRLGNEQFF. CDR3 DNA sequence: TGTGCCAGCAGTTACGGCAGGTTAGGCAATGAGCAGTTCTTC.

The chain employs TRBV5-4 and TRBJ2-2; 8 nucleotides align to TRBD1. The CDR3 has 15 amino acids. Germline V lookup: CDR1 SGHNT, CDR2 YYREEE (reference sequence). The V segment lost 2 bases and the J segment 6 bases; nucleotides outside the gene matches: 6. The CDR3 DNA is TGTGCCAGCAGCTTAACCGACAGGGGTTCCGGGGAGCTGTTTTTT. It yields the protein CASSLTDRGSGELFF.

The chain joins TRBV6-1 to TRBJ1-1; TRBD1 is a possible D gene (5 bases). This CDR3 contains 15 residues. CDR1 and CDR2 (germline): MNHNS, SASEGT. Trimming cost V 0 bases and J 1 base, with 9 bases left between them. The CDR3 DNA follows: TGTGCCAGCAGTGAAGCTCGGAGGGGGAACACTGAAGCTTTCTTT. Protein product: CASSEARRGNTEAFF.

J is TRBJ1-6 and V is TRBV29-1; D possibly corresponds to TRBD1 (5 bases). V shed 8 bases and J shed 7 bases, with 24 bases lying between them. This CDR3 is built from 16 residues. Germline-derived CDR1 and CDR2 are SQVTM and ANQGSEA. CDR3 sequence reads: CSSPRPTQAENSPLHF. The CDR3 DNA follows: TGCAGCTCCCCGAGACCCACACAGGCTGAAAATTCACCCCTCCACTTT.

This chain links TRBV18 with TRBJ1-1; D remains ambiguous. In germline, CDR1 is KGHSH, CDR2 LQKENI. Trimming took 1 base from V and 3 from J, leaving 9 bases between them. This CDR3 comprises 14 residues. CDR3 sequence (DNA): TGTGCCAGCTCACCACTTCAGACGGACACTGAAGCTTTCTTT. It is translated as CASSPLQTDTEAFF.

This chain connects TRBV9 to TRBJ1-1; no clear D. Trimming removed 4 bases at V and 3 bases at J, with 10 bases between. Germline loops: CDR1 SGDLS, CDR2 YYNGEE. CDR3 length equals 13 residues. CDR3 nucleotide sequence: TGTGCCAGCAGCCGCGATACGGACACTGAAGCTTTCTTT. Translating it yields CASSRDTDTEAFF.

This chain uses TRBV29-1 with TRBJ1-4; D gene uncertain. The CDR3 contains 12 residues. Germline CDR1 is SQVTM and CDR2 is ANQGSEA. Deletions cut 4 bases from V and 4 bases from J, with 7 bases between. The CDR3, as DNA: TGCAGCGTTGGGGATGTTAATGAAAAACTGTTTTTT. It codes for CSVGDVNEKLFF.

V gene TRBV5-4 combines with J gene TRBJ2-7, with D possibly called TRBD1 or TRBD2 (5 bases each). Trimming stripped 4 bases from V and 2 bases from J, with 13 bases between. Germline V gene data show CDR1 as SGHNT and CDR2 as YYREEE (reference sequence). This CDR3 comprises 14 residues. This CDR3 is CASSTRDGTYEQYF. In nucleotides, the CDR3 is TGTGCCAGCAGCACCCGGGACGGAACCTACGAGCAGTACTTC.

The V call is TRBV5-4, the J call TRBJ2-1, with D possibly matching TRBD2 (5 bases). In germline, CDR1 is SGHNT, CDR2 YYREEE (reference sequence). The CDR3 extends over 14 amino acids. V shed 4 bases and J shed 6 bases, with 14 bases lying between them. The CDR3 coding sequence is TGTGCCAGCAGCATATCCACTAGGGCCAATGAGCAGTTCTTC. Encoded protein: CASSISTRANEQFF.

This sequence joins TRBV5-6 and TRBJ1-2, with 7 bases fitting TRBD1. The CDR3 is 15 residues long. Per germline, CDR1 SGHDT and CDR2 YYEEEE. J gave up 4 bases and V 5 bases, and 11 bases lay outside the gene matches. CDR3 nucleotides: TGTGCCAGCAGAATAGAACAGGGGCGAGGCTATGGCTACACCTTC. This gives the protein CASRIEQGRGYGYTF.

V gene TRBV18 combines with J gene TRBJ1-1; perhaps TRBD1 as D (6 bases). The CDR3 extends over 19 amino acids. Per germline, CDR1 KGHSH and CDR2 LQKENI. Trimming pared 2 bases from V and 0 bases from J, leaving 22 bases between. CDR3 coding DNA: TGTGCCAGCTCACCAATTCCTACAGGGTTATCGGCTATGAACACTGAAGCTTTCTTT. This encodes CASSPIPTGLSAMNTEAFF.

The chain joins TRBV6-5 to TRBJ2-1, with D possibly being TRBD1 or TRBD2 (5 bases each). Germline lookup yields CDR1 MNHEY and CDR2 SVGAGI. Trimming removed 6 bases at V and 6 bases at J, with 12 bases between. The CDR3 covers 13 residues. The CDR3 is CASRGRTFNEQFF. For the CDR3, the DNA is TGTGCCAGCAGGGGACGGACTTTCAATGAGCAGTTCTTC.

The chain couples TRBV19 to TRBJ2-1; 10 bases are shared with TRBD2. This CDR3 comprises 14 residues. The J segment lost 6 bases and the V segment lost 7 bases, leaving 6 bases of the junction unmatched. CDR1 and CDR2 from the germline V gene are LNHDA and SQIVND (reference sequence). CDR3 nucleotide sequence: TGTGCCAGTACAACAAGCGGGAGGGTCAATGAGCAGTTCTTC. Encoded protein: CASTTSGRVNEQFF.

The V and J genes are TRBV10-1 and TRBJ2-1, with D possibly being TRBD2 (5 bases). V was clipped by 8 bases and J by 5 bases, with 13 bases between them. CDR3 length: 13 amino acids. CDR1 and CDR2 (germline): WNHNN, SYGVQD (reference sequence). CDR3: CASGVDGNNEQFF. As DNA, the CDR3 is TGCGCCAGCGGGGTGGACGGGAACAATGAGCAGTTCTTC.

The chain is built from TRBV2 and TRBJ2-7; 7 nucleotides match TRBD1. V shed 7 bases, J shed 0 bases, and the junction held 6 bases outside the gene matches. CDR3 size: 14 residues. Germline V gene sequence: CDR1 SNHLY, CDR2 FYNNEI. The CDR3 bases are TGTGCCAGCAAAGGACAGGCCAGCTCCTACGAGCAGTACTTC. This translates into CASKGQASSYEQYF.

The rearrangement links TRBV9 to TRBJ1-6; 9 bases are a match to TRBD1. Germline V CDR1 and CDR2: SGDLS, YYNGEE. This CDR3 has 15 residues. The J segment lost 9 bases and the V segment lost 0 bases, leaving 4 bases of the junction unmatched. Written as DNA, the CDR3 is TGTGCCAGCAGCGTAGGAAAGACAGGGGGTTCACCCCTCCACTTT. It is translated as CASSVGKTGGSPLHF.